This T cell receptor beta chain was documented in a study of monozygotic twins with cystic fibrosis. Repertoires were generated with immunoSEQ multiplex PCR, while TCRdb's copy carries only in-frame clones and drops some. The sample shows some 15,000 clones, around 84% of them seen only once. The V end was cut by 5 bases, the J end by 7 bases, with 14 bases between. The CDR3 length is 13 residues. The germline V gene encodes CDR1 MDHEN and CDR2 SYDVKM. The sample consisted of blood. The J gene is TRBJ1-1, the V gene TRBV28, with D perhaps TRBD1 (6 bases). The clonotype comes from a boy aged 5-17 years with cystic fibrosis. CDR3 residues: CASSLPQGFEAFF. CDR3 nucleotide sequence: TGTGCCAGCAGTCTCCCCCAGGGGTTTGAAGCTTTCTTT.